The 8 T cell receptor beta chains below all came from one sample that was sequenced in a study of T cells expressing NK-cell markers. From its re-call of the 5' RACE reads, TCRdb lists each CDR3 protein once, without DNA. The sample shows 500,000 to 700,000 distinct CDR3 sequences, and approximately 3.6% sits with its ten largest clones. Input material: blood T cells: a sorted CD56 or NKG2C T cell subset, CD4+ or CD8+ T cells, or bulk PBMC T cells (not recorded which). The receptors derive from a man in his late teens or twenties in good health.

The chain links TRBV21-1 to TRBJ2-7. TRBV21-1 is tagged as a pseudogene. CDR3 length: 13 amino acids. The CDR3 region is CASRGAYPYEQYF.

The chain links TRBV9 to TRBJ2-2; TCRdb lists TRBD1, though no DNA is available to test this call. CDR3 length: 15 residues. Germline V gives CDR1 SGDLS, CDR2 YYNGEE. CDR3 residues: CASSVAGTGTGELFF.

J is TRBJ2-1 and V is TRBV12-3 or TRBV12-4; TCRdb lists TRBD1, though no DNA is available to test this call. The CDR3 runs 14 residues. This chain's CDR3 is CASRLSSKGNEQFF.

CDR3 in amino acids: CASSLTGGQDEQFF. This chain connects TRBV7-3 to TRBJ2-1; TCRdb's D gene call, TRBD1, goes unchecked for lack of DNA. The CDR3 totals 14 residues. Germline V gene data show CDR1 as SGHTA and CDR2 as FQGTGA.

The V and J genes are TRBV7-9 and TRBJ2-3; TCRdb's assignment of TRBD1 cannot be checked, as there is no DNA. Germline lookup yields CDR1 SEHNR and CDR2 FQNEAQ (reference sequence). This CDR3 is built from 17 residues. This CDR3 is CASSAPLGLTSTDTQYF.

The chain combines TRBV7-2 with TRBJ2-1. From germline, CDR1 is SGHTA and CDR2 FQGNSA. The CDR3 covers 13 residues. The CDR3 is CASSRDGTKEQFF.

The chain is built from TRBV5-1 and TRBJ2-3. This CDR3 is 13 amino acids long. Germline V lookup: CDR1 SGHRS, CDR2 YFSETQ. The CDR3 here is CASSLDGVVAQYF. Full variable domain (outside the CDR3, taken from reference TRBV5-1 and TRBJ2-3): KAGVTQTPRYLIKTRGQQVTLSCSPISGHRSVSWYQQTPGQGLQFLFEYFSETQRNKGNFPGRFSGRQFSNSRSEMNVSTLELGDSALYLCASSLDGVVAQYFGPGTRLTVL.

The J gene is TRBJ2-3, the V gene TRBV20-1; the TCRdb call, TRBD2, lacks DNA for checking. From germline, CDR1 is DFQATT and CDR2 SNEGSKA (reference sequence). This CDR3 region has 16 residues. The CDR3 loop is CSASLAGGQRTDTQYF.